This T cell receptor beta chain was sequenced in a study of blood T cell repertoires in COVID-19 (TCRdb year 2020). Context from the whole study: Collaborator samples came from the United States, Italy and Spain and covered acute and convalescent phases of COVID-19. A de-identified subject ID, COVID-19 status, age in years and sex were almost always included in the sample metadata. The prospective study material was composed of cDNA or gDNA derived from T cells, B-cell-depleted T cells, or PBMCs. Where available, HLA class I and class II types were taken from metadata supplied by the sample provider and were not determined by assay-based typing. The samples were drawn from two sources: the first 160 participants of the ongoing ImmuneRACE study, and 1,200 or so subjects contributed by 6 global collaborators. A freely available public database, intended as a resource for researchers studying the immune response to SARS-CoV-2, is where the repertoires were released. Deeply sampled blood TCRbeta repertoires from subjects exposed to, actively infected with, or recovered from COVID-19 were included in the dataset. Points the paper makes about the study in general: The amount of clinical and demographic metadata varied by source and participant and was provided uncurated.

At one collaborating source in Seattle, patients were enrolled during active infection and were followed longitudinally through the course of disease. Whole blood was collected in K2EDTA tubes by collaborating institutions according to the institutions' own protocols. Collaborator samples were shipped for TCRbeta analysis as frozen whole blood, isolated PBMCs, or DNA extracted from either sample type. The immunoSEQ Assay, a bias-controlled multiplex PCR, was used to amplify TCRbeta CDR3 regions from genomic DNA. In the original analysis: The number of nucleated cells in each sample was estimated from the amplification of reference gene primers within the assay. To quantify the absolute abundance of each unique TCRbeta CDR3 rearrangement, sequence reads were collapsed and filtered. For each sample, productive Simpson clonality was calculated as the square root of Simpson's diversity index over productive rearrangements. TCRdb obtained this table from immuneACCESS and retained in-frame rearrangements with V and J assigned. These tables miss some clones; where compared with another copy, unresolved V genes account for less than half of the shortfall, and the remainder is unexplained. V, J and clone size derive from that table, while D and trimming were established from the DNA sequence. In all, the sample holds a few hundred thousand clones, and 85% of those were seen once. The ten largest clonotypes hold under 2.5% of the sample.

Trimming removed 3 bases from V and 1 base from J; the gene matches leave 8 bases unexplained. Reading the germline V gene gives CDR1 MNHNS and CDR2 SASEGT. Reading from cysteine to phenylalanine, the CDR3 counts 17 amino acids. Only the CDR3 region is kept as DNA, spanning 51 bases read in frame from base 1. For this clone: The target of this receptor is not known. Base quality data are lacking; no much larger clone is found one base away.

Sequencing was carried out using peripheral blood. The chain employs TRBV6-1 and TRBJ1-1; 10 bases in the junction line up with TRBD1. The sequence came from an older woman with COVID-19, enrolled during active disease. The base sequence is TGTGCCAGCAGTGAGATAAGACAGGGGGCCCCGAACACTGAAGCTTTCTTT. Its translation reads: CASSEIRQGAPNTEAFF.